One and the same sample provided the 23 T cell receptor beta chains below, sequenced in a study of shared clonotypes between healthy human individuals. The table came from immunoSEQ multiplex PCR; TCRdb's copy has only in-frame clones and leaves some out. Of about half a million clones listed, about four fifths are singletons. The specimen sequenced was PBMCs. The receptors were sampled from a woman aged 40 to 50 in good health. Some clones in this sample may be carry-over from other donors' samples.

The rearrangement uses TRBV5-1 and TRBJ2-2; TRBD2 matches at 10 bases. Trimming took 5 bases from V and 8 from J; bases not matched to a gene: 9. Germline V gene data show CDR1 as SGHRS and CDR2 as YFSETQ. The CDR3 sequence is 15 residues long. The CDR3 DNA is TGCGCCAGCAGTCAAAGCGGGAGGGCCTCTGGGGAGCTGTTTTTT. Amino acid sequence: CASSQSGRASGELFF.

The V call is TRBV7-3, the J call TRBJ2-3, with 7 bases fitting TRBD2. The CDR3 length is 13 residues. The germline V gene encodes CDR1 SGHTA and CDR2 FQGTGA. Losses at the gene ends were 1 base for V and 8 bases for J; bases not matched to a gene: 3. In DNA form, the CDR3 reads TGTGCCAGCAGCTTAAACCCGGGAGGTACGCAGTATTTT. It translates to CASSLNPGGTQYF. Full variable domain (outside the CDR3, taken from reference TRBV7-3 and TRBJ2-3): GAGVSQTPSNKVTEKGKYVELRCDPISGHTALYWYRQSLGQGPEFLIYFQGTGAADDSGLPNDRFFAVRPEGSVSTLKIQRTERGDSAVYLCASSLNPGGTQYFGPGTRLTVL.

The V call is TRBV7-3, the J call TRBJ2-1, with 14 bases lining up with TRBD2. Trimming cost V 1 base and J 7 bases; bases outside gene matches: 6. Germline V gene lookup returns CDR1 SGHTA and CDR2 FQGTGA. The CDR3 has 17 amino acids. In DNA form, the CDR3 reads TGTGCCAGCAGCTTAAGGGGACTAGCGGGAGTAAATAATGAGCAGTTCTTC. This sequence encodes CASSLRGLAGVNNEQFF.

This chain joins TRBV7-3 and TRBJ1-1; D possibly corresponds to TRBD1 (5 bases). The CDR3 spans 14 residues. V was shortened by 5 bases and J by 5 bases, with 15 bases between the two germline ends. The germline V gene has CDR1 SGHTA and CDR2 FQGTGA. DNA of the CDR3: TGTGCCAGCAGCCCCCACCCCGGGGGGACTGAAGCTTTCTTT. Encoded protein: CASSPHPGGTEAFF.

A single count supports this clone. V gene TRBV2 combines with J gene TRBJ2-1; D may be TRBD1 (6 bases). The V end lost 5 bases, the J end lost 4 bases, and 12 bases lay between the germline ends. Per germline, CDR1 SNHLY and CDR2 FYNNEI. The CDR3 is 14 amino acids. For the CDR3, the DNA is TGTGCCAGCAGTATCAGGGGTTCATACAATGAGCAGTTCTTC. This encodes CASSIRGSYNEQFF.

The chain combines TRBV6-1 with TRBJ1-3; D gene unclear. This CDR3 is built from 13 residues. The V gene's germline CDR1 is MNHNS and CDR2 SASEGT. V dropped 11 bases and J dropped 0 bases, with 11 bases sitting between them. The CDR3 spells CAYGQASGNTIYF. CDR3 nucleotides: TGTGCCTATGGGCAGGCCTCTGGAAACACCATATATTTT.

This clone was found a few times. The CDR3 loop reads CASSPYTGAEAFF. CDR3 nucleotides: TGTGCCAGTTCGCCCTACACGGGGGCGGAAGCTTTCTTT. The rearrangement uses TRBV19 and TRBJ1-1; possibly TRBD1 for D (6 bases). The V gene's germline CDR1 is LNHDA and CDR2 SQIVND (reference sequence). There are 13 residues in the CDR3. Trimming left V 8 bases short and J 8 bases short, with 18 bases between.

The chain is built from TRBV5-1 and TRBJ1-4; a possible D gene is TRBD1 (5 bases). V lost 0 bases and J lost 2, with 11 bases in between. The CDR3 loop spans 16 amino acids. The germline gives CDR1 SGHRS, CDR2 YFSETQ. CDR3 region: CASSLGQGVTNEKLFF. The CDR3 DNA sequence: TGCGCCAGCAGCTTGGGGCAGGGAGTCACTAATGAAAAACTGTTTTTT.

The CDR3 here is CASSRGPGGLSGANVLTF. The DNA for the CDR3 is TGTGCCAGCAGCAGGGGTCCAGGAGGACTCTCTGGGGCCAACGTCCTGACTTTC. The chain joins TRBV5-5 to TRBJ2-6, with D possibly called TRBD1 or TRBD2 (5 bases each). This CDR3 has 18 residues. V was trimmed by 4 bases and J by 0 bases, leaving 17 bases between them. CDR1 is SGHKS and CDR2 is YYEKEE in the germline V gene (reference sequence).

V gene TRBV27 combines with J gene TRBJ2-5; D is perhaps TRBD2 (6 bases). This CDR3 contains 13 residues. V dropped 5 bases and J dropped 5 bases, with 12 bases sitting between them. Germline V CDR1 and CDR2: MNHEY, SMNVEV (reference sequence). The CDR3 here is CASSARGWETQYF. CDR3 in DNA: TGTGCCAGCAGTGCCCGGGGGTGGGAGACCCAGTACTTC.

The chain joins TRBV2 to TRBJ2-1; 9 bases line up with TRBD2. Per germline, CDR1 SNHLY and CDR2 FYNNEI. V was clipped by 4 bases and J by 6 bases; unmatched bases: 10. The CDR3 has 16 residues. CDR3 DNA: TGTGCCAGCAGTGTGAGCGGGGCGGGAGGGCCCAATGAGCAGTTCTTC. Amino acid sequence: CASSVSGAGGPNEQFF.

This clone was seen only a few times. The chain combines TRBV2 with TRBJ2-5; D possibly corresponds to TRBD2 (6 bases). There are 13 residues in the CDR3. Germline loops: CDR1 SNHLY, CDR2 FYNNEI. Trimming pared 7 bases from V and 7 bases from J, leaving 16 bases between. CDR3 sequence reads: CASTEGFQTTQYF. The CDR3 DNA sequence: TGTGCCAGCACGGAGGGCTTTCAAACGACCCAGTACTTC.

J is TRBJ2-1 and V is TRBV28, with D perhaps matching TRBD2 (6 bases). Trimming stripped 5 bases from V and 12 bases from J, with 17 bases between. There are 13 residues in the CDR3. Looked up from germline, CDR1 is MDHEN and CDR2 is SYDVKM. The CDR3 DNA follows: TGTGCCAGCAGTATAAATAGCGGCACAGGGCAGTTCTTC. Its translation is CASSINSGTGQFF.

This chain links TRBV4-1 with TRBJ2-6; the D is unclear. V was shortened by 4 bases and J by 4 bases, with 14 bases between the two germline ends. CDR3 length equals 16 residues. Germline V gene sequence: CDR1 MGHRA, CDR2 YSYEKL. This CDR3 is CASSLDRMGGANVLTF. In DNA form, the CDR3 reads TGCGCCAGCAGCCTGGACCGTATGGGGGGGGCCAACGTCCTGACTTTC.

The chain employs TRBV29-1 and TRBJ2-3; 10 nucleotides line up with TRBD2. CDR1 and CDR2 (germline): SQVTM, ANQGSEA. The CDR3 loop spans 15 amino acids. Losses at the gene ends were 5 bases for V and 2 bases for J; bases not matched to a gene: 7. CDR3 protein: CSVSGTSAYTDTQYF. In nucleotides, the CDR3 is TGCAGCGTTTCGGGGACTAGCGCCTACACAGATACGCAGTATTTT.

The chain employs TRBV28 and TRBJ2-1; 8 bases agree with TRBD2. CDR1 MDHEN and CDR2 SYDVKM come from the germline V gene. This CDR3 has 17 residues. The junction had 12 bases not matched to a gene; V was cut back by 1 base and J by 7 bases. In DNA form, the CDR3 reads TGTGCCAGCAGTTTATTAACCGGAAGCGGGAGTGGGAATGAGCAGTTCTTC. This encodes CASSLLTGSGSGNEQFF.

This chain uses TRBV6-1 with TRBJ2-7; 8 bases align to TRBD2. V lost 0 bases, J lost 2 bases, and 3 bases stayed unmatched. The CDR3 is made up of 15 amino acids. Looked up from germline, CDR1 is MNHNS and CDR2 is SASEGT. The CDR3 DNA sequence: TGTGCCAGCAGTGAAGCTCTAGCGGGTCCCTACGAGCAGTACTTC. Protein: CASSEALAGPYEQYF.

This clone was seen only a few times. The chain employs TRBV7-6 and TRBJ2-2; either TRBD1 or TRBD2 may supply D (5 bases each). Germline-derived CDR1 and CDR2 are SGHVS and FNYEAQ. V was clipped by 6 bases and J by 4 bases, with 15 bases between them. The CDR3 consists of 15 residues. For the CDR3, the DNA is TGTGCCAGCAGACTGGGAGCAGGGCGCACCGGGGAGCTGTTTTTT. Its protein is CASRLGAGRTGELFF.

The chain couples TRBV7-2 to TRBJ1-1; D gene ambiguous. Trimming shortened V by 2 bases and J by 1 base, and 5 bases separated the two germline ends. The length of the CDR3 is 13 residues. Germline V gene data show CDR1 as SGHTA and CDR2 as FQGNSA. DNA for the CDR3: TGTGCCAGCAGCTTAAGGGCGAACACTGAAGCTTTCTTT. The encoded protein is CASSLRANTEAFF. Looking up the rest from reference TRBV7-2 and TRBJ1-1 gives the full variable domain: GAGVSQSPSNKVTEKGKDVELRCDPISGHTALYWYRQSLGQGLEFLIYFQGNSAPDKSGLPSDRFSAERTGGSVSTLTIQRTQQEDSAVYLCASSLRANTEAFFGQGTRLTVV.

The chain employs TRBV5-1 and TRBJ2-1; the D gene is possibly TRBD2 (6 bases). The CDR3 totals 14 residues. Germline assignment: CDR1 SGHRS and CDR2 YFSETQ. The V and J ends lost 0 bases and 5 bases respectively, with 9 bases between them. The CDR3 reads CASSLGGGHNEQFF. CDR3 coding DNA: TGCGCCAGCAGCTTGGGGGGAGGCCACAATGAGCAGTTCTTC.

This chain joins TRBV25-1 and TRBJ2-7, with 9 bases lining up with TRBD2. The V gene's germline CDR1 is MGHDK and CDR2 SYGVNS. The CDR3 runs 18 residues. Trimming took 3 bases from V and 0 from J; bases not matched to a gene: 12. The CDR3 sequence is CASSEGSSGSPTSYEQYF. Here the CDR3 DNA reads TGTGCCAGCAGTGAGGGTAGTAGCGGGAGCCCCACCTCCTACGAGCAGTACTTC.

The chain is built from TRBV9 and TRBJ2-2; D could derive from TRBD1 or TRBD2 (5 bases each). In germline, CDR1 is SGDLS, CDR2 YYNGEE. The CDR3 is 15 residues long. V lost 1 base, J lost 4 bases, and 11 bases lay in between. The CDR3 is CASSVRDRATGELFF. As DNA, the CDR3 is TGTGCCAGCAGCGTAAGGGACCGAGCCACCGGGGAGCTGTTTTTT.

The CDR3 sequence: CASSPAGGTNYGYTF. CDR3 sequence (DNA): TGTGCCAGCAGCCCAGCGGGAGGGACGAACTATGGCTACACCTTC. This chain connects TRBV4-2 to TRBJ1-2; D possibly corresponds to TRBD1 (5 bases). Germline loops: CDR1 LGHNA, CDR2 YNFKEQ. The CDR3 is 15 residues long. V was pared by 4 bases and J by 2 bases, with 14 bases between.